This T cell receptor (beta chain) is from a study of Ad26.COV2.S vaccination and SARS-CoV-2 variants. About the study: The donor participated in the COV1001 trial, in its Ad26.COV2.S arm. Ad26.COV2.S was injected intramuscularly once or twice, 56 days apart.

Treatment reported: roughly 18 received Ad26.COV2.S at low or high dose, single or two shots; several received placebo; per-sample allocation not given. The study sampled participants on day 63 after the first vaccine or placebo injection. Worth noting for this clone: Its target is unknown.

Germline V CDR1 and CDR2: SGDLS, YYNGEE. With 4 bases removed from V and 4 bases from J, the gap between germline ends came to 14 bases. The CDR3 sequence is 15 residues long. Study-wide points: Vaccinees and placebo recipients showed similar non-spike TCR breadth.

Data came from immunoSEQ multiplex PCR; TCRdb stores just in-frame clones and leaves some out. The sample consists of 380,000 or so clones, around nine tenths of them appearing once. This sequence was found in a person aged 18-60 years who received the Ad26.COV2.S COVID-19 vaccine or a placebo. This chain uses TRBV9 with TRBJ1-4; tentatively, D is TRBD1 (5 bases). The sequencing here drew on peripheral blood, taken in a trial of Ad26.COV2.S vaccine versus placebo. The CDR3 here is CASSTGTADNEKLFF. As DNA, the CDR3 is TGTGCCAGCAGCACCGGGACGGCTGATAATGAAAAACTGTTTTTT.